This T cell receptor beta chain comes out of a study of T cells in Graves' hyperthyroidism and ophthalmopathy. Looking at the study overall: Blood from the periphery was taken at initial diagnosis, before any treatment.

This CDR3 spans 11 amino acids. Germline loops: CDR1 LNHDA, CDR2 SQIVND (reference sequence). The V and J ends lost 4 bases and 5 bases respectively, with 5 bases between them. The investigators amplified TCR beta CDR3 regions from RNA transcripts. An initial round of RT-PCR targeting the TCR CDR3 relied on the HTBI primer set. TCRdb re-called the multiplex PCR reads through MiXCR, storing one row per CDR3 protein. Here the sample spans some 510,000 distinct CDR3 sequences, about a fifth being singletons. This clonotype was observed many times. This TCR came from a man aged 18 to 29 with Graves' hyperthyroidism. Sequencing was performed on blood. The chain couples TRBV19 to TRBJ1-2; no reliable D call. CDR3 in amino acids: CASSKPYGYTF. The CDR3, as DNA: TGTGCCAGTAGTAAACCTTATGGCTACACCTTC.